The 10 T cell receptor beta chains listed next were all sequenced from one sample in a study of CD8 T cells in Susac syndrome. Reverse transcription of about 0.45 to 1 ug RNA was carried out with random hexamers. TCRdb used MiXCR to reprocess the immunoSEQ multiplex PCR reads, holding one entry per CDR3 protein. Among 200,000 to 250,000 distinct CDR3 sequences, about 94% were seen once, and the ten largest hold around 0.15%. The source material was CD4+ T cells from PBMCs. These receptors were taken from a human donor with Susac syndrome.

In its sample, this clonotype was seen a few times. CDR3 nucleotides: TGCAGCGTGGAAACCGGCCCCCCGGGGCAGTACTTC. Amino acids: CSVETGPPGQYF. This chain uses TRBV29-1 with TRBJ2-7; D uncertain. Germline V CDR1 and CDR2: SQVTM, ANQGSEA. Trimming pared 6 bases from V and 9 bases from J, leaving 18 bases between. The CDR3 is 12 amino acids.

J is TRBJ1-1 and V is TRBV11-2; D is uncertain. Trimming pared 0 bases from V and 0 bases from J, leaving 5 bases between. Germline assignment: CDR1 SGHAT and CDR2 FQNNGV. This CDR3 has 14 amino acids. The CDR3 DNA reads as TGTGCCAGCAGCTTAGAGAGACTGAACACTGAAGCTTTCTTT. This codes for CASSLERLNTEAFF.

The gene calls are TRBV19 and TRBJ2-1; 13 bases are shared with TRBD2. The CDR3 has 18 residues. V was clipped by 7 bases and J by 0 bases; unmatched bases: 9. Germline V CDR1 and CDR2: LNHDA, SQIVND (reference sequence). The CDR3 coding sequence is TGTGCCAGTACCCTGAGTGGACTAGCGGGGGACTCCTACAATGAGCAGTTCTTC. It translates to CASTLSGLAGDSYNEQFF.

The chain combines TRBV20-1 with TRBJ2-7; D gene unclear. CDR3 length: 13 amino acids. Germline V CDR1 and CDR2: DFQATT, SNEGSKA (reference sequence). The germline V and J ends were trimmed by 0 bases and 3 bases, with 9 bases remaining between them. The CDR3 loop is CSARESSYYEQYF. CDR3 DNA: TGCAGTGCTAGAGAGAGCAGCTACTACGAGCAGTACTTC.

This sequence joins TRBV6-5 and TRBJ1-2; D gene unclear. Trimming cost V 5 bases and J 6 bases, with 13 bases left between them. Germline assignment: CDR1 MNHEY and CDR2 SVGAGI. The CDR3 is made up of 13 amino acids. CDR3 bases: TGTGCCAGCAGTCCCCCGGGGAGACATGGCTACACCTTC. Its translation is CASSPPGRHGYTF.

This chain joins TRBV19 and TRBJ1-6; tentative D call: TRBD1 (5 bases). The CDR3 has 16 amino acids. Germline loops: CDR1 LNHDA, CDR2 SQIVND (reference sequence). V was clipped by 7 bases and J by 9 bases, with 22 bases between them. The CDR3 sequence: CASTPQGTTYGSPLHF. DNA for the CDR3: TGTGCCAGTACCCCCCAAGGGACCACTTACGGTTCACCCCTCCACTTT.

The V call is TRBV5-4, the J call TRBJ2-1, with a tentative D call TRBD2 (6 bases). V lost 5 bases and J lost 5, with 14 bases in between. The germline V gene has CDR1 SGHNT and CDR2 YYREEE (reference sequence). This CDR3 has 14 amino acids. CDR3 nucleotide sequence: TGTGCCAGCAGATCGGACTACGCCAACAATGAGCAGTTCTTC. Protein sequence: CASRSDYANNEQFF.

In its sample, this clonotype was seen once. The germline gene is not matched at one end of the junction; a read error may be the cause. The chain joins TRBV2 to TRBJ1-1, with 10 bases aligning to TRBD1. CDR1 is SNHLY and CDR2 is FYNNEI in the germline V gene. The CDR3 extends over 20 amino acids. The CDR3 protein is CASSAYRDRGSEFLNTEVFF. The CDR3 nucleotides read TGTGCCAGCAGTGCCTACCGGGACAGGGGATCCGAATTCTTAAACACTGAAGTTTTCTTT.

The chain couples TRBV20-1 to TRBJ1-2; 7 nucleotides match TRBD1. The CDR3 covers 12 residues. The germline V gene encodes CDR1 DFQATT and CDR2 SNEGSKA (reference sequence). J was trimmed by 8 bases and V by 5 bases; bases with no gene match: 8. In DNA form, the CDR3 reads TGCAGTGCTTCCCAGGGGGGAGGAGGCTACACCTTC. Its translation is CSASQGGGGYTF.

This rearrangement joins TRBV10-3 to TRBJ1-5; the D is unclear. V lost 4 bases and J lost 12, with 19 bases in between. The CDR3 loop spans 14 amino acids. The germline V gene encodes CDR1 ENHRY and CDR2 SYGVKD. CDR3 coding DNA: TGTGCCATCAGTGTGTCCCCCCCCGGGTCAGTCCAGCATTTT. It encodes CAISVSPPGSVQHF.